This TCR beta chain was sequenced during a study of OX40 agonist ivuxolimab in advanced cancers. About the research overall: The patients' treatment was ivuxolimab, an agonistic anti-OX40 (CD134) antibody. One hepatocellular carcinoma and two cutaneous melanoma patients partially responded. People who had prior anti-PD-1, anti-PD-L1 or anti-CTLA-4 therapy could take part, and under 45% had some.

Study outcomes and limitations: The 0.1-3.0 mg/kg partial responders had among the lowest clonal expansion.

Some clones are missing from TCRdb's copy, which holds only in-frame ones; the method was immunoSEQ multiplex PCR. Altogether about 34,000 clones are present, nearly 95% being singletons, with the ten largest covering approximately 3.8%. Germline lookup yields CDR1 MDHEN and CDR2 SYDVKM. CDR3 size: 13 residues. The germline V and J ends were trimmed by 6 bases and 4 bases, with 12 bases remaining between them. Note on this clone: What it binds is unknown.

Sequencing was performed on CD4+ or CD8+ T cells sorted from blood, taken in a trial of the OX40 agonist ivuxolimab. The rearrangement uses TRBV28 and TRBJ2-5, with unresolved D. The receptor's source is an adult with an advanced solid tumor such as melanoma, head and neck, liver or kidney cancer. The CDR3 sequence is CASSPVPIETQYF. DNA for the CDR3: TGTGCCAGCAGCCCCGTCCCCATAGAGACCCAGTACTTC.